Following are 10 T cell receptor beta chains from one sample sequenced in a study of PD-1 blockade in classical Hodgkin lymphoma. Following autologous stem cell transplantation, relapse occurred in every patient, and exposure to brentuximab vedotin varied. Sequencing was performed with immunoSEQ multiplex PCR; in TCRdb, only in-frame clones are kept and a portion is missing. This repertoire shows roughly 24,000 clones, approximately 80% found once; its top ten account for around 7.7%. The specimen was peripheral blood mononuclear cells (PBMCs), collected before the second cycle of nivolumab. These receptors all stem from a human donor with classical Hodgkin lymphoma.

The chain links TRBV30 to TRBJ2-5; 10 nucleotides agree with TRBD1. Germline V CDR1 and CDR2: GTSNPN, SVGIG (reference sequence). Unmatched junction bases numbered 3, after V lost 3 bases and J lost 2 bases. CDR3 length: 14 residues. CDR3 residues: CAWRDRGKQETQYF. CDR3 sequence (DNA): TGTGCCTGGAGGGACAGGGGGAAACAAGAGACCCAGTACTTC.

This rearrangement joins TRBV27 to TRBJ1-6, with no clear D. The CDR3 has 13 residues. Trimming cost V 5 bases and J 2 bases, with 4 bases left between them. Germline lookup yields CDR1 MNHEY and CDR2 SMNVEV (reference sequence). The CDR3 sequence is CASSITYNSPLHF. The DNA for the CDR3 is TGTGCCAGCAGTATAACCTATAATTCACCCCTCCACTTT.

The CDR3 coding sequence is TGTGCCAGCAGTTTTCTAGCAGGGTTGAACACTGAAGCTTTCTTT. Translated: CASSFLAGLNTEAFF. This chain connects TRBV28 to TRBJ1-1; D may be TRBD1 (5 bases). CDR1 and CDR2 from the germline V gene are MDHEN and SYDVKM. The CDR3 is made up of 15 amino acids. Between the trimmed V and J ends, which lost 3 bases and 0 bases, there was a span of 11 bases.

This chain links TRBV2 with TRBJ2-2; tentatively, D is TRBD1 (5 bases). The CDR3 extends over 14 amino acids. Trimming removed 6 bases at V and 2 bases at J, with 10 bases between. Germline V gene lookup returns CDR1 SNHLY and CDR2 FYNNEI. CDR3 sequence: CASREDTNTGELFF. CDR3 DNA sequence: TGTGCCAGCAGAGAGGACACTAACACCGGGGAGCTGTTTTTT.

V and J are TRBV18 and TRBJ2-1; 13 nucleotides align to TRBD2. This CDR3 is built from 15 residues. V lost 5 bases and J lost 5; bases outside the gene matches: 3. From germline, CDR1 is KGHSH and CDR2 LQKENI. The CDR3, as DNA: TGTGCCAGCTCAGAGGGACTAGCGGGACACAATGAGCAGTTCTTC. The encoded protein is CASSEGLAGHNEQFF.

CDR3 protein: CASSLSPGGPDTQYF. Here the CDR3 DNA reads TGTGCCAGCAGCTTGTCACCGGGGGGGCCCGATACGCAGTATTTT. The rearrangement links TRBV5-8 to TRBJ2-3; 8 bases are shared with TRBD2. With V trimmed by 1 base and J by 6 bases, 7 bases remained unmatched. From germline, CDR1 is SGHTS and CDR2 YDEGEE. This CDR3 is 15 amino acids long.

V and J are TRBV18 and TRBJ1-6, with 8 bases lining up with TRBD1. The CDR3 totals 14 residues. The ends lost 3 bases at V and 7 bases at J; junction bases unmatched: 2. The germline V gene encodes CDR1 KGHSH and CDR2 LQKENI. CDR3 nucleotides: TGTGCCAGCTCACCCGGGACAGGAAATTCACCCCTCCACTTT. Translated: CASSPGTGNSPLHF.

The chain recombines TRBV7-8 with TRBJ2-2; D remains unclear. Germline CDR1 SGHVS, CDR2 FQNEAQ. V was shortened by 1 base and J by 1 base, with 7 bases between the two germline ends. The CDR3 length is 15 residues. CDR3 loop: CASSLVSVNTGELFF. The DNA of the CDR3 is TGTGCCAGCAGCTTAGTTTCGGTGAACACCGGGGAGCTGTTTTTT.

This clone appeared a single time. The genes are TRBV19 and TRBJ1-6; D possibly corresponds to TRBD1 (5 bases). V was shortened by 3 bases and J by 5 bases, with 14 bases between the two germline ends. The CDR3 spans 16 residues. Germline CDR1 reads LNHDA; CDR2 reads SQIVND (reference sequence). CDR3 sequence reads: CASSIDSLLDNSPLHF. For the CDR3, the DNA is TGTGCCAGTAGTATCGACAGCCTCCTGGATAATTCACCCCTCCACTTT.

The V and J genes are TRBV10-2 and TRBJ1-5, with D unclear. The germline V gene has CDR1 WSHSY and CDR2 SAAADI. The CDR3 length is 13 residues. Deletions cut 0 bases from V and 6 bases from J, with 6 bases between. The CDR3 region has the DNA TGCGCCAGCAGTGAGTCGGGCGGTCAGCCCCAGCATTTT. Translating gives CASSESGGQPQHF.